The entry below describes one T cell receptor (beta chain). As yet, its antigen is unknown. The repertoire was sequenced with immunoSEQ multiplex PCR; TCRdb's copy has only in-frame clones and lacks some. The sample lists roughly 120,000 clones, around 92% occurring once. The CDR3 totals 15 residues. The germline V gene encodes CDR1 SEHNR and CDR2 FQNEAQ (reference sequence). V lost 4 bases, J lost 8 bases, and 11 bases stayed unmatched. The data are from a study of T cell responses to AZD1222 COVID-19 vaccine. Study-wide results and limits: Repertoires were collected only later (after the peak T cell response had occurred).

The receptor's source is an adult in good health. V and J are TRBV7-9 and TRBJ2-1, with 7 nucleotides matching TRBD2. The sequencing used peripheral blood, collected on day 0 of AZD1222 vaccination. The CDR3 DNA reads TGTGCCAGCAGCTCATCCGGGACTAAGGGCGATGAGCAGTTCTTC. This codes for CASSSSGTKGDEQFF.